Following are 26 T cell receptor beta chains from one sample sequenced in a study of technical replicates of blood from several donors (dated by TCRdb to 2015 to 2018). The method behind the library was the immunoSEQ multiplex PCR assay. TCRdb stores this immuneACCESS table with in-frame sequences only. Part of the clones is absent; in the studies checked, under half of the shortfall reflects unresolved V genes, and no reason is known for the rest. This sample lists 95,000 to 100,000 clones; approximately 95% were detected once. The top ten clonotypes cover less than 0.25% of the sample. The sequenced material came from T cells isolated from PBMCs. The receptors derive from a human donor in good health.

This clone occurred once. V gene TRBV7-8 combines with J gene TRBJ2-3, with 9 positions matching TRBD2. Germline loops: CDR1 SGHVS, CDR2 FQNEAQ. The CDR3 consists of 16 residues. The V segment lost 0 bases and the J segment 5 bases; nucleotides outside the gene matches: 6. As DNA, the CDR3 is TGTGCCAGCAGCTTAGCTGTAGCGGGAGTCAAAGATACGCAGTATTTT. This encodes CASSLAVAGVKDTQYF.

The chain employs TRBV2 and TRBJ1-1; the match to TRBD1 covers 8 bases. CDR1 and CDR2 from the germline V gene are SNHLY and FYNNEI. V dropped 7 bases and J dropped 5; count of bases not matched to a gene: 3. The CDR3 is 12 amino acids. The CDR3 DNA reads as TGTGCCAGCATCCGGACAGGGACTGAAGCTTTCTTT. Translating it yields CASIRTGTEAFF.

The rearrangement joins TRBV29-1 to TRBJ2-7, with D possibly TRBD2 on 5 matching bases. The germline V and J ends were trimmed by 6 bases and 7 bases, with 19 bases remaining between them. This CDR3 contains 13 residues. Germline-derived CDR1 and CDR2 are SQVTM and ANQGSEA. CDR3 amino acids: CSVLASLRGEQYF. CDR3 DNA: TGCAGCGTCCTTGCTTCCCTTCGGGGAGAGCAGTACTTC.

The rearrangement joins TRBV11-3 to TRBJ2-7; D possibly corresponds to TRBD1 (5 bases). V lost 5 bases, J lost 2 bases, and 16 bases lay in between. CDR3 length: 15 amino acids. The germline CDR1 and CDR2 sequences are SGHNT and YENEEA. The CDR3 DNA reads TGTGCCAGCAGCCAGAGACAGTGGGTTGCCTACGAGCAGTACTTC. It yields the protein CASSQRQWVAYEQYF.

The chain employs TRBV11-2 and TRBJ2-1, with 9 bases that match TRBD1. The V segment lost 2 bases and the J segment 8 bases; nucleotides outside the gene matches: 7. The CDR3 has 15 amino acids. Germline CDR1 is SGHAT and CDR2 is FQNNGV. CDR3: CASSLTQGAEDEQFF. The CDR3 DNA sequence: TGTGCCAGCAGCTTAACACAGGGGGCTGAAGATGAGCAGTTCTTC.

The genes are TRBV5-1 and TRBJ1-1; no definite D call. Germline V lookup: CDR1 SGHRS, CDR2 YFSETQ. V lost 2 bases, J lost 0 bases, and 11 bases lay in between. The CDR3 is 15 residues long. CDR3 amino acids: CASSFTETVNTEAFF. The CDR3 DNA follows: TGCGCCAGCAGCTTCACAGAGACGGTGAACACTGAAGCTTTCTTT.

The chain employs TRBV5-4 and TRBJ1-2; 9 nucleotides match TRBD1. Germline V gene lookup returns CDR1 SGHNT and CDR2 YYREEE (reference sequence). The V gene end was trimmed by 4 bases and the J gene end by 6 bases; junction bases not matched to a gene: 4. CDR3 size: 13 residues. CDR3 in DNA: TGTGCCAGCAGCGTTACAGGGGGCGATGGCTACACCTTC. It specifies CASSVTGGDGYTF.

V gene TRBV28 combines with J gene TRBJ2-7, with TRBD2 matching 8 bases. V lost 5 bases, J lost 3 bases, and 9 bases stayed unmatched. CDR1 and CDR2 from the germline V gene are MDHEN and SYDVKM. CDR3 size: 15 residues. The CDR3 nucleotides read TGTGCCAGCAGTCCTTCCAGCGGGAGATTCTACGAGCAGTACTTC. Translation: CASSPSSGRFYEQYF.

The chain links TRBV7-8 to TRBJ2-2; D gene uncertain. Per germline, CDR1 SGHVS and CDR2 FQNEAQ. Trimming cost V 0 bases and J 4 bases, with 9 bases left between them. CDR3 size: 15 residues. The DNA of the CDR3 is TGTGCCAGCAGCTTAGCGCCCCAACTCACCGGGGAGCTGTTTTTT. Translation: CASSLAPQLTGELFF.

CDR3: CASSVVGGGDTEAFF. CDR3 bases: TGTGCCAGCAGCGTCGTGGGGGGAGGGGACACTGAAGCTTTCTTT. The chain links TRBV7-9 to TRBJ1-1, with a possible D match to TRBD1 (5 bases). The V and J ends lost 5 bases and 3 bases respectively, with 16 bases between them. Germline values: CDR1 SEHNR, CDR2 FQNEAQ (reference sequence). The CDR3 is 15 residues long. The variable domain in full, completed from reference TRBV7-9 and TRBJ1-1, reads DTGVSQNPRHKITKRGQNVTFRCDPISEHNRLYWYRQTLGQGPEFLTYFQNEAQLEKSRLLSDRFSAERPKGSFSTLEIQRTEQGDSAMYLCASSVVGGGDTEAFFGQGTRLTVV.

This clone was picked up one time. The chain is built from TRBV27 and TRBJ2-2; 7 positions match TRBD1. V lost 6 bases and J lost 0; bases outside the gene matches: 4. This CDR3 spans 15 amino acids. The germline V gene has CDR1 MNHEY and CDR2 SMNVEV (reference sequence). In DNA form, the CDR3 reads TGTGCCAGCAGGCCTGGACAGGCGAACACCGGGGAGCTGTTTTTT. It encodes CASRPGQANTGELFF.

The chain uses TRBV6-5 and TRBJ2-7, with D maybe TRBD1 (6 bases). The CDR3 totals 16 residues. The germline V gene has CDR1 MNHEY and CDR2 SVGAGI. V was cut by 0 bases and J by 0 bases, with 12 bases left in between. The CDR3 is CASSYSPRDTSYEQYF. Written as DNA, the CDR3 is TGTGCCAGCAGTTACTCTCCCAGGGACACCTCCTACGAGCAGTACTTC.

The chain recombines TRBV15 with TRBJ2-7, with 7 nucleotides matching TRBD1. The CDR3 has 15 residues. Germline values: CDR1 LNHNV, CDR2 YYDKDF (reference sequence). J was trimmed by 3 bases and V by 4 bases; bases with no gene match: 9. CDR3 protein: CATSTSIDRVYEQYF. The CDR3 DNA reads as TGTGCCACCAGCACCTCCATAGACAGGGTCTACGAGCAGTACTTC.

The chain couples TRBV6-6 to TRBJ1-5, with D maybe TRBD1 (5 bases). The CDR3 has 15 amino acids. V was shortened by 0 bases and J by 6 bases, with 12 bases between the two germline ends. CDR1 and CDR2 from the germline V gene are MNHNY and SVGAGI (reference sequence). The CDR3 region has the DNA TGTGCCAGCAGTTACTCGCAGGGAATCGGTCAGCCCCAGCATTTT. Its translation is CASSYSQGIGQPQHF.

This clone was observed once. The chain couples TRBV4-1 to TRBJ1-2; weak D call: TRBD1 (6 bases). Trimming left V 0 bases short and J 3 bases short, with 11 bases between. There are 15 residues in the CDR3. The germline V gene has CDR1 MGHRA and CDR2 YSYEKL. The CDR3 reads CASSQDQGSYYGYTF. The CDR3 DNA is TGCGCCAGCAGCCAAGATCAGGGGTCCTACTATGGCTACACCTTC.

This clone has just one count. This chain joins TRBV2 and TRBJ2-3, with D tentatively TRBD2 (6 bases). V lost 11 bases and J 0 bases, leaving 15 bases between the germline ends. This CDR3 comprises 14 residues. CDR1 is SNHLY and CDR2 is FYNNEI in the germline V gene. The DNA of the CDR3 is TGTGCCGGAACCCGGGACTTCAGCACAGATACGCAGTATTTT. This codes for CAGTRDFSTDTQYF.

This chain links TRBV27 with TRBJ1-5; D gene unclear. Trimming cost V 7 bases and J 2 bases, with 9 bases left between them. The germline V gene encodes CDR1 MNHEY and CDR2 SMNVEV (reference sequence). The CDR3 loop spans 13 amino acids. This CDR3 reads CASKREGNQPQHF. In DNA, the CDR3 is TGTGCCAGCAAGAGGGAGGGCAATCAGCCCCAGCATTTT.

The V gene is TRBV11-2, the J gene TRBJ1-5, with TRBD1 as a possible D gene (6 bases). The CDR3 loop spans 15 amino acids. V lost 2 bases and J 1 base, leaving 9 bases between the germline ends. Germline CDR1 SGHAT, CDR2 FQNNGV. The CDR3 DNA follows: TGTGCCAGCAGCTTACTTCAGGGGAGCAATCAGCCCCAGCATTTT. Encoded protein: CASSLLQGSNQPQHF.

The CDR3: CASSSLGHLNTEAFF. For the CDR3, the DNA is TGTGCCAGCAGTTCCTTGGGACACTTGAACACTGAAGCTTTCTTT. The rearrangement links TRBV28 to TRBJ1-1; tentatively, D is TRBD1 (6 bases). V shed 4 bases and J shed 0 bases, with 12 bases lying between them. This CDR3 contains 15 residues. Germline V gives CDR1 MDHEN, CDR2 SYDVKM.

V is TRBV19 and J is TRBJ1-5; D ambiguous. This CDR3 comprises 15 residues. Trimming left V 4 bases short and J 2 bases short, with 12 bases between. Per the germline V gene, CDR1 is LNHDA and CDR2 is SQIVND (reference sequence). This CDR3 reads CASSRLPLRNQPQHF. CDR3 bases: TGTGCCAGTAGTAGACTCCCTCTCCGCAATCAGCCCCAGCATTTT.

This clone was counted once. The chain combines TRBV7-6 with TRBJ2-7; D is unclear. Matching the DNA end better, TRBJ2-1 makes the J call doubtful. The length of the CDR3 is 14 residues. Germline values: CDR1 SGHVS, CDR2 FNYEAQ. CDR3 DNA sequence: TGTGCCAGCAGCTTAGGACTCTCCCAATACGAGCAGTTCTTC. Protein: CASSLGLSQYEQFF.

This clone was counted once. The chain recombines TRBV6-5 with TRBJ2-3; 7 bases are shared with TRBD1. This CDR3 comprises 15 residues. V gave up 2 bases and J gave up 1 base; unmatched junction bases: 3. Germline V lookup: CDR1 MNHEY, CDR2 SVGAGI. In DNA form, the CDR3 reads TGTGCCAGCAGTTACAGGGGACAGCGCACAGATACGCAGTATTTT. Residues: CASSYRGQRTDTQYF.

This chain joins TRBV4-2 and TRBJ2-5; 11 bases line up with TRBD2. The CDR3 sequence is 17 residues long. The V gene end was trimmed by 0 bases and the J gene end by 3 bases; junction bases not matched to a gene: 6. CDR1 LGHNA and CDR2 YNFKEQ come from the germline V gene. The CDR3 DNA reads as TGTGCCAGCAGCCAAGATGGCCCGACTAGCGGGAAAGAGACCCAGTACTTC. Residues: CASSQDGPTSGKETQYF.

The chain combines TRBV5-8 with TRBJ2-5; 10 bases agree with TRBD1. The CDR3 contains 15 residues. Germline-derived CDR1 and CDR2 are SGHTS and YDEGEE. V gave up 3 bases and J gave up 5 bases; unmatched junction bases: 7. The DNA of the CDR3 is TGTGCCAGCAGCTACTTTGGGACAGGGGAGGAGACCCAGTACTTC. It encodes CASSYFGTGEETQYF.

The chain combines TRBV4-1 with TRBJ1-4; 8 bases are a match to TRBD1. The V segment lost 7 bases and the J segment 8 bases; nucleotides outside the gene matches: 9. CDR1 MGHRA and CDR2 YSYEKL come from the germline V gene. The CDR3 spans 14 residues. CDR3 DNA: TGCGCCAGCACCATTCCGGGACAGGAGGAAAAACTGTTTTTT. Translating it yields CASTIPGQEEKLFF.

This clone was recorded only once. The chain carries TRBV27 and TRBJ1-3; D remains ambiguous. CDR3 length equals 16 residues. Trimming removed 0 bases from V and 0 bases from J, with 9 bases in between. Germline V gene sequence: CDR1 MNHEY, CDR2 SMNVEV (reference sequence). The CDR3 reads CASSLSGANSGNTIYF. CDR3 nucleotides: TGTGCCAGCAGTTTATCGGGAGCAAACTCTGGAAACACCATATATTTT.